This TCR beta chain was sequenced in a study of OX40 agonist ivuxolimab in advanced cancers. Whole-study context: All patients had ivuxolimab intravenously every 2 weeks at 0.01 to 10 mg/kg. Cohort: roughly 79% men, mean age about 62, aged roughly 23 to 79.

This clone showed up many times. What it binds is unknown. Assay used: immunoSEQ multiplex PCR; TCRdb lists only in-frame clones, some missing. The table records about 13,000 clones, 67% of them present only once. Points from the study as a whole: Expanded clones belonging to CD8+ T cells outnumbered, on average, those of CD4+.

Germline-derived CDR1 and CDR2 are SNHLY and FYNNEI. The germline V and J ends were trimmed by 5 bases and 6 bases, with 8 bases remaining between them. The CDR3 is 12 amino acids. The starting material was CD4+ or CD8+ T cells sorted from blood, obtained in a trial of the OX40 agonist ivuxolimab. The chain is built from TRBV2 and TRBJ2-1; D is uncertain. This sequence was found in an adult with an advanced solid tumor such as melanoma, head and neck, liver or kidney cancer. The CDR3: CASSPGPNEQFF. CDR3 DNA: TGTGCCAGCAGTCCCGGACCCAATGAGCAGTTCTTC.